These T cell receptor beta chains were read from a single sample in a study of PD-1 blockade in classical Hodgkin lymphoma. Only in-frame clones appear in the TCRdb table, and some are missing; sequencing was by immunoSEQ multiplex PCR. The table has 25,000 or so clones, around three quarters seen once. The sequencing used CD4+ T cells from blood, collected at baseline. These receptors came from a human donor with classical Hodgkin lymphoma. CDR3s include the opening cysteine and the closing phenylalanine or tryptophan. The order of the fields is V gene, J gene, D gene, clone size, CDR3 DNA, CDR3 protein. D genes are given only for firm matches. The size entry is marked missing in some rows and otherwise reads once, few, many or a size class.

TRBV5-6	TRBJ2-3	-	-	TGTGCCAGCAGCTTAGGTCCGGGGCTGAGCACAGATACGCAGTATTTT	CASSLGPGLSTDTQYF
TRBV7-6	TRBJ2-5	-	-	TGTGCCAGCAGCAACCCCCTTGAGACCCAGTACTTC	CASSNPLETQYF
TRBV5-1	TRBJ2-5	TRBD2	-	TGCGCCAGCAGCACCAACTTAGCGGGGGGGTTAGAGACCCAGTACTTC	CASSTNLAGGLETQYF
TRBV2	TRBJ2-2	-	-	TGTGCCAGCAGGGGGAGGGGGCATCAGGCCGGGGAGCTGTTTTTT	CASRGRGHQAGELFF
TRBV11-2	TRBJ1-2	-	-	TGTGCCAGCAGCTTCCCGGACAGCGCCTATGGCTACACCTTC	CASSFPDSAYGYTF
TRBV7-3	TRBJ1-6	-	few	TGTGCCAGCAGCTTAACAGAGGGTTCACCCCTCCACTTT	CASSLTEGSPLHF
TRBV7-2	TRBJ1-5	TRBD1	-	TGTGCCAGCAGCTTAGCCGGGACAGTTCGGAGCAATCAGCCCCAGCATTTT	CASSLAGTVRSNQPQHF
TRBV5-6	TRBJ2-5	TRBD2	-	TGTGCCAGCAGCCGGGAGGTCCCCGGAGAGTACTTC	CASSREVPGEYF
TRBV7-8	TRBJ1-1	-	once	TGTGCCAGCAGCTTATTCGACAGAAGGATTGAAGCTTTCTTT	CASSLFDRRIEAFF
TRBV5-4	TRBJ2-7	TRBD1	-	TGTGCCAGCATGCTGGACAGGGGGTACGAGCAGTACTTC	CASMLDRGYEQYF
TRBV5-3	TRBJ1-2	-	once	TGTGCCAGAAGGCCCCGACCAAAACCCCCCGCGGGCGACAACTATGGCTACACCTTC	CARRPRPKPPAGDNYGYTF
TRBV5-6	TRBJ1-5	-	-	TGTGCCAGCAGCTTATCAGGGGGCAATCAGCCCCAGCATTTT	CASSLSGGNQPQHF
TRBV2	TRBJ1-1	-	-	TGTGCCAGCACAGTCAGACTGAACACTGAAGCTTTCTTT	CASTVRLNTEAFF
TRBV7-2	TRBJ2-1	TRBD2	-	TGTGCCAGCAGCTTAGCAGGGGCGCGGGGGGAGCAGTTCTTC	CASSLAGARGEQFF
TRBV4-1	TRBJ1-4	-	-	TGCGCCAGCAGCCAAGGGAAGGGGATGGGCGAAAAACTGTTTTTT	CASSQGKGMGEKLFF
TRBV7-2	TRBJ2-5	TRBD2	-	TGTGCCAGCAGCTTAGGCCCGGGACTAGGGGAAGAGACCCAGTACTTC	CASSLGPGLGEETQYF
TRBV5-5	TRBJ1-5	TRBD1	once	TGTGCCAGCAGTTACCGACAGGGGGAACAGCCCCAGCATTTT	CASSYRQGEQPQHF
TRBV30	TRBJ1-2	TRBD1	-	TGTGCCTGGAGTCGGGACAGGGGCAACTATGGCTACACCTTC	CAWSRDRGNYGYTF
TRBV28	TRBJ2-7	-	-	TGTGCCAGCACTTATACCGACAGACCATACGAGCAGTACTTC	CASTYTDRPYEQYF
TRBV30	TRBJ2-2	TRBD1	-	TGTGCCACTCCCCGAGACAGGGGAAAAACCGGGGAGCTGTTTTTT	CATPRDRGKTGELFF
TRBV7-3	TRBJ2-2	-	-	TGTGCCAGCAGCCGGACCTTTGCCACCGGGGAGCTGTTTTTT	CASSRTFATGELFF
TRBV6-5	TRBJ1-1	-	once	TGTGCCAGCAGTTTCGCATTGAACACTGAAGCTTTCTTT	CASSFALNTEAFF
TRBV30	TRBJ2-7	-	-	TGTGCCTGGGGACCCTCGGACGCCAAGCGGTACTTC	CAWGPSDAKRYF